This T cell receptor beta chain was identified in a study of shared clonotypes between healthy human individuals. The count of this clone is one. Splitting of CD4+ cells produced CD45RA+ naive and CD45RA-negative memory subsets. Libraries were prepared by immunoSEQ multiplex PCR; TCRdb keeps only in-frame clonotypes and omits some of them. In the table there are about 2.5 million clones, 80% to 95% of which are singletons. This CDR3 has 14 amino acids. The V end lost 3 bases, the J end lost 4 bases, and 11 bases lay between the germline ends. Germline CDR1 is MGHRA and CDR2 is YSYEKL. The chain joins TRBV4-1 to TRBJ2-3, with unresolved D. The sequence derives from a man aged 18 to 35 in good health. Some clones in this sample may be carry-over from other donors' samples. The sequenced sample was naive CD4+ T cells from PBMCs. Subset indicated: CD45RA+ positively selected. CDR3 loop: CASSHLGFPDTQYF. CDR3 DNA: TGCGCCAGCAGCCACCTTGGCTTTCCAGATACGCAGTATTTT.